This T cell receptor (beta chain) is drawn from a study of memory CD4+ T cells and cytomegalovirus serostatus. Single viable CD3+CD4+CD8-CD45RO+ cells were sorted as the memory CD4+ T cells. Donors' CMV status reflects serum IgG against pp150, pp28, p38, p52. On this clone itself: Antigen specificity is unknown.

General study findings and limits: Median bootstrapped AUC for CMV status was about 0.94 originally, less than 0.93 US-trained.

This CDR3 has 13 amino acids. Trimming took off 4 bases at V and 10 bases at J, with 16 bases between the two ends. CDR1 is SGHVS and CDR2 is FNYEAQ in the germline V gene. Clones were read by immunoSEQ multiplex PCR, and TCRdb kept only the in-frame ones, dropping some. The sample yields around 41,000 clones, about 82% seen once. The clonotype originates from an adult in good health and CMV-seronegative. The sample taken for sequencing was memory CD4+ T cells from blood. The chain has TRBV7-6 and TRBJ1-2, with D maybe TRBD1 (5 bases). The CDR3 coding sequence is TGTGCCAGCAGCTCCCGAGGGGATGAATCCTACACCTTC. It translates to CASSSRGDESYTF.